This T cell receptor (beta chain) was identified during a study of T cell responses to AZD1222 COVID-19 vaccine. Study-wide points: The span of vaccine-associated CD4 TCRs extended across spike, with dominance at 160-218 and 743-854. A rise in Spike-specific TCR breadth and depth followed two AZD1222 doses. Of spike-specific TCRs, nearly half reportedly target regions left unmutated in variants.

The V gene end was trimmed by 3 bases and the J gene end by 6 bases; junction bases not matched to a gene: 4. From germline, CDR1 is KGHSH and CDR2 LQKENI. The CDR3 length is 13 residues. Profiled with immunoSEQ multiplex PCR; TCRdb holds only in-frame clones, not every one. The data hold roughly 170,000 clones, with approximately 94% observed a single time. With respect to this clone: The antigen is undetermined.

Material: peripheral blood, obtained 28 days after the second AZD1222 dose. The source is an adult who received the AZD1222 COVID-19 vaccine. The chain is built from TRBV18 and TRBJ1-1, with 7 nucleotides matching TRBD1. The DNA for the CDR3 is TGTGCCAGCTCACCCTTAACAGGGGCTGAAGCTTTCTTT. The encoded protein is CASSPLTGAEAFF.